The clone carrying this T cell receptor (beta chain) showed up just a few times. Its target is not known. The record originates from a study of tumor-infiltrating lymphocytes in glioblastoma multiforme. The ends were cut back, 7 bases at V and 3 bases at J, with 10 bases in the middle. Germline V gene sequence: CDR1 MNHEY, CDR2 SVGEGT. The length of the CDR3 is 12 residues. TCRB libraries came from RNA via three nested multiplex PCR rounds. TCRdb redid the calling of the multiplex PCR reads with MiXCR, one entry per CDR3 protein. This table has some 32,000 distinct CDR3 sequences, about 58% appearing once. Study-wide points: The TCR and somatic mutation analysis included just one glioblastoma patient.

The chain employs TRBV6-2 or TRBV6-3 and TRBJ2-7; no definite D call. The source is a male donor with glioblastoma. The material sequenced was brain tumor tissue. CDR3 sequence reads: CASTPGNYEQYF. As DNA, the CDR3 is TGTGCCAGCACCCCGGGTAACTACGAGCAGTACTTC.